The T cell receptor (beta chain) described here comes from a study of OX40 agonist ivuxolimab in advanced cancers. TCRdb's table, derived via immunoSEQ multiplex PCR, lists solely in-frame clones and lacks some. The data contain some 41,000 clones, around 89% of them singletons. Trimming removed 8 bases from V and 6 bases from J; junction bases left unmatched: 9. The CDR3 contains 13 residues. CDR1 is GTSNPN and CDR2 is SVGIG in the germline V gene (reference sequence). The rearrangement uses TRBV30 and TRBJ2-3; 9 bases line up with TRBD2. This clonotype was obtained from an adult with an advanced solid tumor such as melanoma, head and neck, liver or kidney cancer. Sample: CD4+ or CD8+ T cells sorted from blood, taken in a trial of the OX40 agonist ivuxolimab. DNA of the CDR3: TGTGCCCGGGGATCTAGCGGGGCCGATACGCAGTATTTT. Translating gives CARGSSGADTQYF.